The sequence of this TCR beta chain was determined in a study of cytomegalovirus exposure and HLA in healthy donors. Donors had nominal health at sampling but likely had unrecorded immune exposures. It was with 60 Vbeta and 13 Jbeta primers that the PCR ran. Clones were read by immunoSEQ multiplex PCR, and TCRdb kept only the in-frame ones, dropping some. This sample lists about 140,000 clones; its ten largest clones have roughly 3%. Overall study results and limits: Of the V segments, some could not be distinguished, including TRBV6-2 and TRBV6-3, and were excluded.

The CDR3 totals 14 residues. Germline CDR1 and CDR2: SGHTA and FQGNSA. As to this clone: Its cognate antigen is unknown. The junction differs from germline at one of its ends, possibly a read error.

The chain is built from TRBV7-2 and TRBJ2-1; tentative D call: TRBD1 (6 bases). The clonotype originates from a man aged 35 to 55 in good health and CMV-seronegative. The specimen sequenced was PBMCs. CDR3 residues: CASSLATGYNEQFF. The CDR3, as DNA: TGTGCCAGCAGTTTAGCGACAGGATACAATGAGCAGTTCTTC.